This TCR beta chain was observed in a study of blood T cell repertoires in COVID-19. Study as a whole: T cells, B-cell-depleted T cells, or PBMCs provided the cDNA or gDNA that served as material.

The CDR3 has 13 residues. CDR1 and CDR2 (germline): SGDLS, YYNGEE. Losses at the gene ends were 8 bases for V and 7 bases for J; bases not matched to a gene: 10. As processed by the authors: For nucleated cells, counts were estimated from reference gene primer amplification. Only in-frame clones appear in the TCRdb table, and some are missing; sequencing was by immunoSEQ multiplex PCR. D and trimming come from the DNA, and the V and J calls and clone size come from that table. The sample includes 80,000 to 100,000 clones, around 80% of them seen just once. This sequence was found in a woman over 75 with active or convalescent COVID-19. V and J are TRBV9 and TRBJ1-2, with 8 bases fitting TRBD1. Material: peripheral blood. DNA for the CDR3: TGTGCCAGACGTGACAGGGGTCTCCTTGGCTACACCTTC. Translated, it gives CARRDRGLLGYTF.